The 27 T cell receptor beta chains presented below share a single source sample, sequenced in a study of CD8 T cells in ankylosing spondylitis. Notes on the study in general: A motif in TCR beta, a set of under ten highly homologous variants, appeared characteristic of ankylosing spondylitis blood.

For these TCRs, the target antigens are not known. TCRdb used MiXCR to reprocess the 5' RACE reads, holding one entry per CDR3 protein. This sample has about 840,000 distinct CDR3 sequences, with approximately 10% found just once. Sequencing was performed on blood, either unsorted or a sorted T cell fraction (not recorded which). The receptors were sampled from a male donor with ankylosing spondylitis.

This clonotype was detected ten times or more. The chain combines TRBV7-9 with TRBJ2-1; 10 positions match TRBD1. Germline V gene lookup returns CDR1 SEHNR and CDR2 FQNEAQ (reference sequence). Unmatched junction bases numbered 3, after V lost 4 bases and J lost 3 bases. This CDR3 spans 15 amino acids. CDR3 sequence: CASSSGQGGYNEQFF. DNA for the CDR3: TGTGCCAGCAGCTCCGGACAGGGGGGCTACAATGAGCAGTTCTTC. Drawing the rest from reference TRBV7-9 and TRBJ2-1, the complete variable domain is DTGVSQNPRHKITKRGQNVTFRCDPISEHNRLYWYRQTLGQGPEFLTYFQNEAQLEKSRLLSDRFSAERPKGSFSTLEIQRTEQGDSAMYLCASSSGQGGYNEQFFGPGTRLTVL.

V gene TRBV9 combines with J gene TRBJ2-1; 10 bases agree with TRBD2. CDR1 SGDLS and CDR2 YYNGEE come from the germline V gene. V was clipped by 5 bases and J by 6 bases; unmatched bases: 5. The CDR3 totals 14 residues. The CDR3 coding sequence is TGTGCCAGCAGACGGCTAGCGGGAGTCAATGAGCAGTTCTTC. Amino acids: CASRRLAGVNEQFF. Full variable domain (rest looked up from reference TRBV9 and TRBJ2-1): DSGVTQTPKHLITATGQRVTLRCSPRSGDLSVYWYQQSLDQGLQFLIQYYNGEERAKGNILERFSAQQFPDLHSELNLSSLELGDSALYFCASRRLAGVNEQFFGPGTRLTVL.

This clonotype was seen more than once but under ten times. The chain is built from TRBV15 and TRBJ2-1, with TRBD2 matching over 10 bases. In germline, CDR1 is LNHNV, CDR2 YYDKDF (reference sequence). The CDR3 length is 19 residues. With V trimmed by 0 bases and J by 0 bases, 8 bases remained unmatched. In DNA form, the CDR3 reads TGTGCCACCAGCAGAGAACCAACTGCTAGCGGGAGCTCCTACAATGAGCAGTTCTTC. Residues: CATSREPTASGSSYNEQFF. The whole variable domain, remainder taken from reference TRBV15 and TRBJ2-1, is DAMVIQNPRYQVTQFGKPVTLSCSQTLNHNVMYWYQQKSSQAPKLLFHYYDKDFNNEADTPDNFQSRRPNTSFCFLDIRSPGLGDTAMYLCATSREPTASGSSYNEQFFGPGTRLTVL.

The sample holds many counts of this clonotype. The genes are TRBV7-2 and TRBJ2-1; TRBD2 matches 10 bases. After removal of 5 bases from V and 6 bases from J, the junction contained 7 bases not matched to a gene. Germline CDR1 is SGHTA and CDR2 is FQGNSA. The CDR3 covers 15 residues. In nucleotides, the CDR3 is TGTGCCAGCAGCCCCTTAGCGGGGGGCTTCAATGAGCAGTTCTTC. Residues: CASSPLAGGFNEQFF.

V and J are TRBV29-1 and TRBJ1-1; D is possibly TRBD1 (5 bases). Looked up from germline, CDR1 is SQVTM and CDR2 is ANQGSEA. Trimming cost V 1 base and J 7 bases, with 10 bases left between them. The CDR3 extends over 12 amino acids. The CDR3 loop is CSVEGADSEAFF. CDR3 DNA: TGCAGCGTTGAAGGGGCCGACAGTGAAGCTTTCTTT.

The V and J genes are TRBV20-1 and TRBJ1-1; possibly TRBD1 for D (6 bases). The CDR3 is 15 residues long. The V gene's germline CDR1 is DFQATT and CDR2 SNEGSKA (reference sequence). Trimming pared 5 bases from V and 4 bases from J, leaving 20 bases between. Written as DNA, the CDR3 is TGCAGTGCTCCTAATCCCAGGGGTAGGAGCACTGAAGCTTTCTTT. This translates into CSAPNPRGRSTEAFF.

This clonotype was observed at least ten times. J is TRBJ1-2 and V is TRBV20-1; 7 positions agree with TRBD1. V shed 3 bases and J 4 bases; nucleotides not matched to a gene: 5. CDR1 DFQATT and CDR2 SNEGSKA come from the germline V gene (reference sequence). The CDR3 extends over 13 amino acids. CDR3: CSARGTASYGYTF. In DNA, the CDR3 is TGCAGTGCTAGGGGGACAGCGTCCTATGGCTACACCTTC.

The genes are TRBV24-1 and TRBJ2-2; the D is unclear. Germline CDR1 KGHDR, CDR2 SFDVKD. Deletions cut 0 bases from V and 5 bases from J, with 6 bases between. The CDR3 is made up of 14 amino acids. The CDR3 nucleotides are TGTGCCACCAGTGATTTGTGGAGAACCGGGGAGCTGTTTTTT. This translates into CATSDLWRTGELFF.

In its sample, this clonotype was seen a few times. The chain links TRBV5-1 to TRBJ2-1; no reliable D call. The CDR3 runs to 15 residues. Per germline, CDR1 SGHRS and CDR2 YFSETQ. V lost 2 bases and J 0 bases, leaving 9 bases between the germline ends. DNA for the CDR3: TGCGCCAGCAGCTTCGCAATAGGCTCCTACAATGAGCAGTTCTTC. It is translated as CASSFAIGSYNEQFF.

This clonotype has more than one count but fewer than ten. The chain's CDR3 is CASSFRDISYNEQFF. The CDR3 coding sequence is TGCGCCAGCAGCTTCCGGGACATCTCCTACAATGAGCAGTTCTTC. The chain employs TRBV5-1 and TRBJ2-1; maybe TRBD1 (6 bases). The length of the CDR3 is 15 residues. Germline V CDR1 and CDR2: SGHRS, YFSETQ. V lost 2 bases and J lost 0, with 9 bases in between.

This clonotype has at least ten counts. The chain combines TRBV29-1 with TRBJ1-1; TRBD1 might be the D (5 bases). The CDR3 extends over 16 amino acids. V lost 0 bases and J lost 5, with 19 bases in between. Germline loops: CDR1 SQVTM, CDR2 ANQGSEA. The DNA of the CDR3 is TGCAGCGTTGAAGACACAGTGGAAAAGGGGCTTACTGAAGCTTTCTTT. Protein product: CSVEDTVEKGLTEAFF.

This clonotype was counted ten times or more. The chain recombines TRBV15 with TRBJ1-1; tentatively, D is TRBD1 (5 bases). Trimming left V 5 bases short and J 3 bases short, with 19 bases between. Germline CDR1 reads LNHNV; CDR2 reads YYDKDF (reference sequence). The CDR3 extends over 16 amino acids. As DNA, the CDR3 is TGTGCCACCAGCCCTATCCCGGGACTCCCATACACTGAAGCTTTCTTT. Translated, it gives CATSPIPGLPYTEAFF. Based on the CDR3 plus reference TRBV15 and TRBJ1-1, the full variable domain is DAMVIQNPRYQVTQFGKPVTLSCSQTLNHNVMYWYQQKSSQAPKLLFHYYDKDFNNEADTPDNFQSRRPNTSFCFLDIRSPGLGDTAMYLCATSPIPGLPYTEAFFGQGTRLTVV.

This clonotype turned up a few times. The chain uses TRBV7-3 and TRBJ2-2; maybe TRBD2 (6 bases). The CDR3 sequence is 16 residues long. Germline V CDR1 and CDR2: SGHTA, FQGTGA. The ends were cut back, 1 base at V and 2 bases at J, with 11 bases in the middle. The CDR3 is CASSLSGGTNTGELFF. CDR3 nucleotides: TGTGCCAGCAGCTTAAGTGGGGGGACCAACACCGGGGAGCTGTTTTTT.

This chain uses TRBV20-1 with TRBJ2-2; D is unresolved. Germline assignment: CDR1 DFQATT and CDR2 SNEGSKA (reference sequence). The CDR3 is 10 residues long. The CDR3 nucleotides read TGCAGCGCGGTGAGCGGGGAGCTGTTTTTT. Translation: CSAVSGELFF.

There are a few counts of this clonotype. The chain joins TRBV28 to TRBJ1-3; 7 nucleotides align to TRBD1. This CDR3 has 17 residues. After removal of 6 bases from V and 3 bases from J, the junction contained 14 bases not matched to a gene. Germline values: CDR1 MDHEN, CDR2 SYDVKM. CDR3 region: CASSQGGRGAFGNTIYF. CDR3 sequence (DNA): TGTGCCAGCAGCCAAGGGGGCCGGGGGGCCTTTGGAAACACCATATATTTT.

CDR3 sequence (DNA): TGTGCCAGCAGTAGTGGCGGCGCCGGGGAGACCCAGTACTTC. Its translation is CASSSGGAGETQYF. The chain couples TRBV12-3 or TRBV12-4 to TRBJ2-5; D is unresolved. Trimming removed 5 bases at V and 5 bases at J, with 15 bases between. The CDR3 is 14 amino acids.

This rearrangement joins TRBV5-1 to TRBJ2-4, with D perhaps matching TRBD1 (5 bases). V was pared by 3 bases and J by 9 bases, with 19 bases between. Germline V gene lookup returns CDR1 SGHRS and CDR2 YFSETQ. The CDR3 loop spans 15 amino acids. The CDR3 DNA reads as TGCGCCAGCAGCTCCCCGTTTAGTTCCGACAGCATTCAGTACTTC. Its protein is CASSSPFSSDSIQYF.

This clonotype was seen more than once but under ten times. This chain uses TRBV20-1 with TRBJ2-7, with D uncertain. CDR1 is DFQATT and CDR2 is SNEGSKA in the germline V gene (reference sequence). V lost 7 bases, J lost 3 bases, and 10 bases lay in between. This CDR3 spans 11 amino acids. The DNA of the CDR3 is TGCAGTGTCTCGAAGAACTACGAGCAGTACTTC. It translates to CSVSKNYEQYF.

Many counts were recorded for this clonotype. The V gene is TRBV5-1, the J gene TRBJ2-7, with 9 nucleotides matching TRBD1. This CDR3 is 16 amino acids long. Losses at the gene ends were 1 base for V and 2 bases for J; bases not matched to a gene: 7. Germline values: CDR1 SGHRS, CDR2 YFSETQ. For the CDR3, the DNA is TGCGCCAGCAGCTTGTTACCGGGACAGGGTCCCTACGAGCAGTACTTC. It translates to CASSLLPGQGPYEQYF.

The chain's CDR3 is CASSLSRGMPQHF. CDR3 DNA sequence: TGTGCCAGCAGTTTATCGCGGGGAATGCCCCAGCATTTT. V gene TRBV27 combines with J gene TRBJ1-5; D uncertain. The CDR3 has 13 residues. The germline V and J ends were trimmed by 0 bases and 9 bases, with 9 bases remaining between them. Germline loops: CDR1 MNHEY, CDR2 SMNVEV (reference sequence).

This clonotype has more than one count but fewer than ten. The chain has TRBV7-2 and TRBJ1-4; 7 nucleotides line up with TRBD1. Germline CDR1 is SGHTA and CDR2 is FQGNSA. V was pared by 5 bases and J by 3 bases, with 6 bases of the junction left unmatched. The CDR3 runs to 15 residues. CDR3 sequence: CASSPRGRANEKLFF. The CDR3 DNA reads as TGTGCCAGCAGCCCAAGGGGGCGGGCTAATGAAAAACTGTTTTTT.

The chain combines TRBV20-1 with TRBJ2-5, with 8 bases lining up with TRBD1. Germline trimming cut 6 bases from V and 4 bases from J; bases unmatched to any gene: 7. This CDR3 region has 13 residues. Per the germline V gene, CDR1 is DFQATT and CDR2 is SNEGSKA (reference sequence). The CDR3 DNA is TGCAGTGCCTCCGACAGGGGAGGAGAGACCCAGTACTTC. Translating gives CSASDRGGETQYF.

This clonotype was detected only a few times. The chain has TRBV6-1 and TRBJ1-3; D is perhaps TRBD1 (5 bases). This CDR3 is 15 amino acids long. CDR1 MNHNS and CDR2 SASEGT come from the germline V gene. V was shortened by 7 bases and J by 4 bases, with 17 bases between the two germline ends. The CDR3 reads CASTNGGWGGNTIYF. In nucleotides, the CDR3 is TGTGCCAGCACGAACGGCGGCTGGGGGGGAAACACCATATATTTT.

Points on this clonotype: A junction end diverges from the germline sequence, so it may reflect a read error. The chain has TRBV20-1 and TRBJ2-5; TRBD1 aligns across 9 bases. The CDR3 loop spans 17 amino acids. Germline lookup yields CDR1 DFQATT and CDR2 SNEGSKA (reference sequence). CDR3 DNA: TGCTGTGCTAGGGAGTGGGCGAACAGGGGGCCCCAAGAGACCCAGTACTTC. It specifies CCAREWANRGPQETQYF.

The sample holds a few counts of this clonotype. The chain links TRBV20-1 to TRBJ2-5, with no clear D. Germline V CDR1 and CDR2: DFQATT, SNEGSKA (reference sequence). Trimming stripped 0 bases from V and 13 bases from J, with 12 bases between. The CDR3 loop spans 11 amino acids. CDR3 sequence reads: CSARDIPRSYF. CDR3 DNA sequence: TGCAGTGCTAGAGACATCCCCAGGTCGTACTTC.

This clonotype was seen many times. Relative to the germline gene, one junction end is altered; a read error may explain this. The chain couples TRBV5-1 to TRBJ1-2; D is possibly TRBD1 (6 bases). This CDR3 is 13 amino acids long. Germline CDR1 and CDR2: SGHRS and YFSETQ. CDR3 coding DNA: TGTGCCAGCAGTTCTACAGGGAACTATGGCTACACCTTC. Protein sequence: CASSSTGNYGYTF.

The CDR3 sequence is CASSTTGYNEQFF. CDR3 DNA: TGTGCCAGCTCAACTACAGGATACAATGAGCAGTTCTTC. The chain uses TRBV18 and TRBJ2-1, with D possibly TRBD1 on 5 matching bases. This CDR3 contains 13 residues. V was shortened by 5 bases and J by 4 bases, with 9 bases between the two germline ends. Germline CDR1 is KGHSH and CDR2 is LQKENI. The full variable domain, in which reference TRBV18 and TRBJ2-1 provide the parts outside the CDR3, is NAGVMQNPRHLVRRRGQEARLRCSPMKGHSHVYWYRQLPEEGLKFMVYLQKENIIDESGMPKERFSAEFPKEGPSILRIQQVVRGDSAAYFCASSTTGYNEQFFGPGTRLTVL.